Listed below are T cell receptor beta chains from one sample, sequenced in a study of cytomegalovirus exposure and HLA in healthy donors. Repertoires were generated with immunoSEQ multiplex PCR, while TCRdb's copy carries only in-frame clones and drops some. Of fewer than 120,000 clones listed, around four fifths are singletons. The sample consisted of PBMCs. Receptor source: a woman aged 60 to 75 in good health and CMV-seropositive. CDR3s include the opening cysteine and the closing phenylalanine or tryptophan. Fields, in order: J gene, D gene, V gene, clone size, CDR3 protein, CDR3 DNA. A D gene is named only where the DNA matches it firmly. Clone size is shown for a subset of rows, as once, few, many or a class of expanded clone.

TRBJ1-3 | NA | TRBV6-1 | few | CASSDWQGGNTIYF | TGTGCCAGCAGTGATTGGCAGGGCGGAAACACCATATATTTT
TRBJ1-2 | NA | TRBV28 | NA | CASSPGGFYGYTF | TGTGCCAGCAGCCCGGGGGGGTTCTATGGCTACACCTTC
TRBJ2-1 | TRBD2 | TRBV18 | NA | CASSPPLAGGVEQFF | TGTGCCAGCTCACCACCTTTAGCGGGAGGAGTTGAGCAGTTCTTC
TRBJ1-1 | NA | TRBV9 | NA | CASSVVSGEAFF | TGTGCCAGCAGCGTAGTATCGGGGGAAGCTTTCTTT
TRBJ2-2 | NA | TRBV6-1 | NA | CASSAVVTNTGELFF | TGTGCCAGCAGTGCGGTAGTGACGAACACCGGGGAGCTGTTTTTT
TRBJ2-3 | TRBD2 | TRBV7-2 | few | CASSFFSSGRADTQYF | TGTGCCAGCAGCTTTTTCTCTAGCGGGAGGGCGGATACGCAGTATTTT
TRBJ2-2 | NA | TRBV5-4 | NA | CASSLTGSVDTGELFF | TGTGCCAGCAGCTTGACCGGGAGTGTAGACACCGGGGAGCTGTTTTTT
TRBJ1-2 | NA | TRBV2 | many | CASSSEGGVGYTF | TGTGCCAGCAGTTCAGAAGGGGGGGTTGGCTACACCTTC
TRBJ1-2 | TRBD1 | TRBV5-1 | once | CASSLEGGPNYGYTF | TGCGCCAGCAGCTTGGAAGGGGGCCCAAACTATGGCTACACCTTC
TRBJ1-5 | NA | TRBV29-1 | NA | CSVMTGGQPQHF | TGCAGCGTGATGACAGGAGGCCAGCCCCAGCATTTT
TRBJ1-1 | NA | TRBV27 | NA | CASSITGLYTEAFF | TGTGCCAGCAGTATTACAGGGTTGTACACTGAAGCTTTCTTT
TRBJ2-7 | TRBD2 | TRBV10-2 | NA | CASSGSSGSVTYEQYF | TGCGCCAGCAGTGGGTCTAGCGGAAGCGTAACGTACGAGCAGTACTTC
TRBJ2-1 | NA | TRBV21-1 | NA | CASSIWDRSSYNEQFF | TGTGCCAGCAGCATCTGGGACAGGTCCTCCTACAATGAGCAGTTCTTC
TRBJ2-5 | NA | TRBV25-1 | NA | CASREGQTQYF | TGTGCCAGCAGGGAGGGGCAGACCCAGTACTTC
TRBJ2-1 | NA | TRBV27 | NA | CASSLPSVEINEQFF | TGTGCCAGCAGTTTACCCAGTGTCGAAATCAATGAGCAGTTCTTC
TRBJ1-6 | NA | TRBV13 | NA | CASSGRGYNSPLHF | TGTGCCAGCAGCGGCCGGGGATATAATTCACCCCTCCACTTT
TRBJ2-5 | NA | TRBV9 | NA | CASSVGQIQETQYF | TGTGCCAGCAGCGTCGGACAGATCCAAGAGACCCAGTACTTC
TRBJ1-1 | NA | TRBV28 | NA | CASSFWAAEAFF | TGTGCCAGCAGTTTTTGGGCAGCTGAAGCTTTCTTT